This is a list of T cell receptor beta chains from one sample in a study of T cells in Graves' hyperthyroidism and ophthalmopathy. TCRdb re-called the multiplex PCR reads with MiXCR, one entry per CDR3 protein. This table holds hundreds of thousands of distinct CDR3 sequences, about 17% found once. Sequenced input: blood. Every receptor here comes from a man in his forties or fifties with Graves' hyperthyroidism. CDR3s include the opening cysteine and the closing phenylalanine or tryptophan. Each record gives: V gene, D gene, J gene, clone size, CDR3 DNA, CDR3 protein. A D gene is named only where the DNA matches it firmly. Not all rows give a size; the values are once, few, many and, for expanded clones, a class.

TRBV28,TRBD1,TRBJ2-7,many,TGTGCCAGCAGACCTCCGGGACAGGGGGCCAGCGAGCAGTACTTC,CASRPPGQGASEQYF
TRBV10-3,-,TRBJ2-7,few,TGTGCCATCAGAGGGGGGTACGAGCAGTACTTC,CAIRGGYEQYF
TRBV20-1,TRBD2,TRBJ2-7,many,TGCAGTGCTAGTATACTAGCGAGCTACGAGCAGTACTTC,CSASILASYEQYF
TRBV27,-,TRBJ1-2,many,TGTGCCAGCAGTTTTAATTTTCCGGCAGGCTCCTCCTATGGCTACACCTTC,CASSFNFPAGSSYGYTF
TRBV6-1,-,TRBJ1-4,-,TGTGCCAGCAGATCTGACAGAGCAACTAATGAAAAACTGTTTTTT,CASRSDRATNEKLFF
TRBV20-1,-,TRBJ2-2,few,TGCAGTGCAAAAAAGGAGCGGAACACCGGGGAGCTGTTTTTT,CSAKKERNTGELFF
TRBV3-1,TRBD1,TRBJ1-1,-,TGTGCCAGCAGCCATCGACCGGGACAGGGTTACACTGAAGCTTTCTTT,CASSHRPGQGYTEAFF
TRBV9,-,TRBJ2-2,-,TGTGCCAGCACCGTAGGGGGGGTTCAGGGCGGGGAGCTGTTTTTT,CASTVGGVQGGELFF
TRBV7-2,-,TRBJ1-2,-,TGTGCCAGCGGGTTGGGGGGAGACTATGGCTACACCTTC,CASGLGGDYGYTF
TRBV20-1,-,TRBJ2-7,many,TGCAGTGCTACCGGGGGCCGGCAGGGCGGTACCGAGCAGTACTTC,CSATGGRQGGTEQYF
TRBV11-2,-,TRBJ1-2,many,TGTGCCAGCAGGATCCCGGGACGTAGAAACTATGGCTACACCTTC,CASRIPGRRNYGYTF
TRBV19,TRBD1,TRBJ2-1,-,TGTGCCAGTAGTATGGCAGGGGGCGAGGTTTACTACAATGAGCAGTTCTTC,CASSMAGGEVYYNEQFF
TRBV14,-,TRBJ2-7,many,TGTGCCAGCAGCCAAGATTCCGACAGACCTGACGAGCAGTACTTC,CASSQDSDRPDEQYF
TRBV20-1,-,TRBJ2-5,-,TGCAGTGCTAGGGCGGGACAGAGAGAGACCCAGTACTTC,CSARAGQRETQYF
TRBV28,TRBD1,TRBJ2-1,few,TGTGCCAGCAGTCTTTCGACAGGGGGTCCCCCTTACAATGAGCAGTTCTTC,CASSLSTGGPPYNEQFF
TRBV7-9,TRBD1,TRBJ2-7,-,TGTGCCAGCAGCCTACCTGGGACAGGGGACTACGAGCAGTACTTC,CASSLPGTGDYEQYF
TRBV3-1,TRBD1,TRBJ1-6,many,TGTGCCAGCAGCCAAACGGGACAGGGTCATTCACCCCTCCACTTT,CASSQTGQGHSPLHF
TRBV5-6,-,TRBJ1-6,-,TGTGCCAGCAGCTTGGGGGTTTCACCCCTCCACTTT,CASSLGVSPLHF
TRBV2,-,TRBJ2-7,many,TGTGCCACCAGCTCCCCGGACTACGAGCAGTACTTC,CATSSPDYEQYF
TRBV20-1,-,TRBJ2-7,many,TGCAGTTCCAAGGGTTACGAGCAGTACTTC,CSSKGYEQYF
TRBV7-9,-,TRBJ1-6,many,TGTGCCAGCAGCTTAAAGGGCGGGAACTCACCCCTCCACTTT,CASSLKGGNSPLHF
TRBV29-1,TRBD1,TRBJ1-1,many,TGCAGCGTTGATCCGCAGGGGGCGAAGGAATGGGTGAACACTGAAGCTTTCTTT,CSVDPQGAKEWVNTEAFF